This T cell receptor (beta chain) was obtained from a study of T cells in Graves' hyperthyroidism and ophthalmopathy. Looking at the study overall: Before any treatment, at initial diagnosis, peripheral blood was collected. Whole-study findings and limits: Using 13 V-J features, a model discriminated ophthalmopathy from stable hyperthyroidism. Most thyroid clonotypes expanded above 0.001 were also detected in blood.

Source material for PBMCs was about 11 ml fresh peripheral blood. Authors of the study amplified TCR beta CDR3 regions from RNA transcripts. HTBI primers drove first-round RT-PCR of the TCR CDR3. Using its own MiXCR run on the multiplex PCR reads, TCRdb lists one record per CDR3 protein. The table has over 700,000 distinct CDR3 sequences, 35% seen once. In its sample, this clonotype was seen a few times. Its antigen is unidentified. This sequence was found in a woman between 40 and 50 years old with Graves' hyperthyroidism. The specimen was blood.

This chain's CDR3 is CSARDEEGSGEKLFF. CDR3 nucleotides: TGCAGTGCTAGAGATGAGGAGGGCAGTGGGGAAAAACTGTTTTTT. The V and J genes are TRBV20-1 and TRBJ1-4, with no clear D. The V end was cut by 0 bases, the J end by 8 bases, with 16 bases between. The CDR3 runs to 15 residues. Germline lookup yields CDR1 DFQATT and CDR2 SNEGSKA (reference sequence).